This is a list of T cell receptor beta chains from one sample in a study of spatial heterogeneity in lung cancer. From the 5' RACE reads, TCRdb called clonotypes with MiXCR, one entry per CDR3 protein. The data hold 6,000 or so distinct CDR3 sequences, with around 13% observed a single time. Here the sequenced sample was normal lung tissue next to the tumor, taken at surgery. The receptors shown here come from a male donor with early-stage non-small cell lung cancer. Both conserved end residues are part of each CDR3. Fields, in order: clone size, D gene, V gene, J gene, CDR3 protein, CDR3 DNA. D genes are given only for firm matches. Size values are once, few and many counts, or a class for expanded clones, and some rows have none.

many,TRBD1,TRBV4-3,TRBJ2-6,CASSQDGLRGLPGANVLTF,TGCGCCAGCAGCCAAGATGGGCTCAGGGGGCTCCCTGGGGCCAACGTCCTGACTTTC
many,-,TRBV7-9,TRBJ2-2,CASSQDFTGELFF,TGTGCCAGCAGCCAGGACTTCACCGGGGAGCTGTTTTTT
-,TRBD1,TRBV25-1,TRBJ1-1,CAFGEGAEWVNTEAFF,TGTGCCTTCGGAGAGGGGGCGGAATGGGTGAACACTGAAGCTTTCTTT
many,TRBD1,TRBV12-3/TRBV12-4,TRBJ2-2,CASSLQGAGELFF,TGTGCCAGCAGTCTACAGGGGGCCGGGGAGCTGTTTTTT
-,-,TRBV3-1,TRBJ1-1,CASSQGGAGTEAFF,TGTGCCAGCAGCCAAGGTGGGGCAGGCACTGAAGCTTTCTTT
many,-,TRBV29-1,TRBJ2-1,CSYTGGRANEQFF,TGCAGCTATACCGGTGGCAGGGCCAATGAGCAGTTCTTC
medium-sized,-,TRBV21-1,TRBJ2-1,CASSKAAGETSGSSSYNEQFF,TGTGCCAGCAGCAAAGCCGCGGGAGAAACTAGCGGTTCCAGCTCCTACAATGAGCAGTTCTTC
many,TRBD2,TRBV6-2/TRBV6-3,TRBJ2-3,CASSPLQAGGTTDTQYF,TGTGCCAGCAGTCCACTCCAAGCGGGAGGTACAACAGATACGCAGTATTTT
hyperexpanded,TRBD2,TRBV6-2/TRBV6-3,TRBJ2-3,CASTRLAGGRDTQYF,TGTGCCAGCACCCGATTAGCGGGAGGACGGGATACGCAGTATTTT
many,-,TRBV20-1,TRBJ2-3,CRPGLGTDTQYF,TGCCGTCCGGGACTTGGCACAGATACGCAGTATTTT
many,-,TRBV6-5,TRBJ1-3,CASSSAIQGFGNTIYF,TGTGCCAGCAGTTCCGCGATCCAGGGGTTTGGAAACACCATATATTTT
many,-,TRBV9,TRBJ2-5,CASSVGPGSTGSQYF,TGTGCCAGCAGCGTAGGCCCCGGGAGTACAGGGTCCCAGTACTTC
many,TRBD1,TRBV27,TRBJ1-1,CASSLVTGSLAFF,TGTGCCAGCAGCCTAGTGACAGGGAGTTTGGCTTTCTTT
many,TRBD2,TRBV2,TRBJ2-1,CASSPVSGSIDEQFF,TGTGCCAGCAGCCCCGTGAGCGGGAGTATCGACGAGCAGTTCTTC
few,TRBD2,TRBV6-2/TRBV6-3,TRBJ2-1,CASSPGGSSYNEQFF,TGTGCCAGCAGTCCGGGGGGGAGCTCCTACAATGAGCAGTTCTTC
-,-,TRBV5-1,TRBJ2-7,CASSLVGVYEQYF,TGCGCCAGCAGCTTGGTGGGGGTGTACGAGCAGTACTTC
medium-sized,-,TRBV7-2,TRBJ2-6,CASSTSLTGANVLTF,TGTGCCAGCAGCACCTCCCTCACTGGGGCCAACGTCCTGACTTTC
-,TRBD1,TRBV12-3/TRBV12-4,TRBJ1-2,CASSTGTGFGYTF,TGTGCCAGCAGTACCGGGACAGGGTTTGGCTACACCTTC
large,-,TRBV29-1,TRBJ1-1,CSVVDLNTEAFF,TGCAGCGTTGTTGACTTGAACACTGAAGCTTTCTTT
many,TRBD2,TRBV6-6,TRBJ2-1,CASSITGTSGRNEQFF,TGTGCCAGCAGCATAACCGGGACTAGCGGGAGGAATGAGCAGTTCTTC
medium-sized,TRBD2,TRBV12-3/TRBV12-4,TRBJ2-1,CASSGGSLAGALDEQFF,TGTGCCAGCAGCGGGGGTTCGTTAGCGGGAGCCCTGGATGAGCAGTTCTTC
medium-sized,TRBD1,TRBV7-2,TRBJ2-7,CASSPLTGSWGYEQYF,TGTGCCAGCAGCCCACTGACAGGGTCATGGGGATACGAGCAGTACTTC
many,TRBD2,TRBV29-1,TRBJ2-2,CSVTSMTANTGELFF,TGCAGCGTGACTAGCATGACAGCGAACACCGGGGAGCTGTTTTTT
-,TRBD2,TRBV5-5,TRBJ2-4,CASSLALAVLAKNIQYF,TGTGCCAGCAGCTTGGCGCTAGCGGTGCTAGCCAAAAACATTCAGTACTTC
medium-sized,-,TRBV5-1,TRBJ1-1,CASIPAGENTEAFF,TGCGCCAGCATACCCGCCGGGGAGAACACTGAAGCTTTCTTT
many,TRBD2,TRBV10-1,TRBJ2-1,CASSEALAGAHNEQFF,TGCGCCAGCAGTGAAGCGCTAGCGGGAGCCCACAATGAGCAGTTCTTC
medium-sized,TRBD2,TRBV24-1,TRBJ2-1,CATSDLTSGRQFF,TGTGCCACCAGTGACCTGACTAGCGGGAGACAGTTCTTC
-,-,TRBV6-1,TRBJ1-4,CASSETGYEKLFF,TGTGCCAGCAGTGAAACAGGGTACGAAAAACTGTTTTTT
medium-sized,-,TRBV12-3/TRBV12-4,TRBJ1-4,CASSLSSGPNEKLFF,TGTGCCAGCAGTTTATCATCCGGGCCTAATGAAAAACTGTTTTTT
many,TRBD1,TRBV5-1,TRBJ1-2,CASSLEGGADYGYTF,TGCGCCAGCAGCTTGGAAGGGGGCGCTGATTATGGCTACACCTTC
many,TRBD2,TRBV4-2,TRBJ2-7,CASSQFPGTKIGGGVVGEQYF,TGTGCCAGCAGCCAATTTCCCGGGACTAAGATTGGTGGGGGAGTGGTGGGCGAGCAGTACTTC
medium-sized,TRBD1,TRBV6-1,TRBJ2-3,CASRLDRGQDTQYF,TGTGCCAGCAGATTGGACAGGGGGCAAGATACGCAGTATTTT
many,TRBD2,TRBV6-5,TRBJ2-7,CASSYGGDYEQYF,TGTGCCAGCAGTTACGGGGGGGACTACGAGCAGTACTTC
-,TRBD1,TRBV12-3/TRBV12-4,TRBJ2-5,CASSLRVQGGGETQYF,TGTGCCAGCAGCTTGAGAGTACAGGGGGGAGGTGAGACCCAGTACTTC
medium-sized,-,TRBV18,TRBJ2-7,CASSPPVGSSYEQYF,TGTGCCAGCTCACCACCGGTAGGGAGCTCCTACGAGCAGTACTTC
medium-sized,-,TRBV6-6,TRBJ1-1,CASSYGQTLAFF,TGTGCCAGCAGTTACGGGCAGACTCTAGCTTTCTTT
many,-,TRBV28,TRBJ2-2,CASSENTGELFF,TGTGCCAGCAGCGAGAACACCGGGGAGCTGTTTTTT
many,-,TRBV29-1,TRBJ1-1,CSVLDSMNTEAFF,TGCAGCGTTCTCGACAGCATGAACACTGAAGCTTTCTTT
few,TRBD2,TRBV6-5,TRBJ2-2,CASRGRAVIGELFF,TGTGCCAGCAGAGGGAGGGCCGTGATCGGGGAGCTGTTTTTT
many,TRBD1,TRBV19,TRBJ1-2,CASNNLQTLTGLRNYGYTF,TGTGCCAGTAATAACCTTCAGACCCTGACAGGGTTGCGGAACTATGGCTACACCTTC
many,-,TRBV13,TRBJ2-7,CASSLGSGAGYEQYF,TGTGCCAGCAGCTTAGGCAGCGGAGCCGGCTACGAGCAGTACTTC
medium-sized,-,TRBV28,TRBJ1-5,CATRKGGVSNQPQHF,TGTGCCACCAGAAAAGGAGGGGTTAGCAATCAGCCCCAGCATTTT
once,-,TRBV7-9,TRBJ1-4,CASSFWLAATNEKLFF,TGTGCCAGCAGCTTCTGGCTTGCTGCAACTAATGAAAAACTGTTTTTT
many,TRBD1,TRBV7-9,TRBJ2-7,CASSLVVDMGQGGSYEQYF,TGTGCCAGCAGCTTAGTCGTTGATATGGGACAGGGTGGGTCCTACGAGCAGTACTTC
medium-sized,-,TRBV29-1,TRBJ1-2,CSVEGGGAANYGYTF,TGCAGCGTTGAAGGTGGCGGGGCAGCGAACTATGGCTACACCTTC
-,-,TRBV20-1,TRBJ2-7,CSARDGTGMYYEQYF,TGCAGTGCTAGAGATGGTACAGGGATGTACTACGAGCAGTACTTC
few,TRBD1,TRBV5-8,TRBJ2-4,CASNRQGTKNIQYF,TGTGCCAGCAACCGACAGGGGACCAAAAACATTCAGTACTTC
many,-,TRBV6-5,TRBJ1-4,CASSHDILNRARNEKLFF,TGTGCCAGCAGTCACGACATTCTAAACAGGGCCCGTAATGAAAAACTGTTTTTT
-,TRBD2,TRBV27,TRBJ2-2,CASRPWTSGNTGELFF,TGTGCCAGCAGGCCTTGGACTAGCGGAAACACCGGGGAGCTGTTTTTT
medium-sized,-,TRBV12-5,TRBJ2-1,CASGSPSGIPYNEQFF,TGTGCTAGTGGTTCGCCAAGTGGAATACCCTACAATGAGCAGTTCTTC
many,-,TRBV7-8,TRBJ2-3,CASSPPTGITADTQYF,TGTGCCAGCAGCCCGCCCACTGGAATCACAGCAGATACGCAGTATTTT
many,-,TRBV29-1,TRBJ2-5,CSVHGGPVKTQYF,TGCAGCGTCCACGGGGGCCCCGTGAAGACCCAGTACTTC
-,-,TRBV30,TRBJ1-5,CAWSVQGYGNQPQHF,TGTGCCTGGAGTGTACAAGGGTATGGCAATCAGCCCCAGCATTTT
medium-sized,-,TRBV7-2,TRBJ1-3,CASSLVASSSGNTIYF,TGTGCCAGCAGCTTAGTTGCTAGCAGCTCTGGAAACACCATATATTTT
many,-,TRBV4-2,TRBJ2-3,CASSQDPSTDTQYF,TGTGCCAGCAGCCAAGACCCCAGCACAGATACGCAGTATTTT
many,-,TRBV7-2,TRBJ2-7,CASQSGGAYEQYF,TGTGCCAGCCAATCGGGGGGCGCGTACGAGCAGTACTTC
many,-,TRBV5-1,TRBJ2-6,CASSSGRSSGANVLTF,TGCGCCAGCAGCTCCGGCCGCAGCTCTGGGGCCAACGTCCTGACTTTC
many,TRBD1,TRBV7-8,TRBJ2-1,CASSLARDRAYNEQFF,TGTGCCAGCAGCTTAGCCCGGGACAGGGCCTACAATGAGCAGTTCTTC
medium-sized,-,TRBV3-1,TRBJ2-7,CASSQDIDYEQYF,TGTGCCAGCAGCCAAGATATCGACTACGAGCAGTACTTC